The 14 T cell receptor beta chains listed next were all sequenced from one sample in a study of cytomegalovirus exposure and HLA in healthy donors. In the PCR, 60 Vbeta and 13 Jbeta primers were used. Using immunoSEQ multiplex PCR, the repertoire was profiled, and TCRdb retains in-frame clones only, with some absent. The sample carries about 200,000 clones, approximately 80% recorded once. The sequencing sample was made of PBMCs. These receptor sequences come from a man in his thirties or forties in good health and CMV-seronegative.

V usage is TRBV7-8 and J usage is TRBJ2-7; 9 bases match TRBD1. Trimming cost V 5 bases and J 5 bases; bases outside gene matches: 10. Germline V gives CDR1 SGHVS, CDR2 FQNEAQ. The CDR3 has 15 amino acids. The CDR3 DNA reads TGTGCCAGCAGCGGTGGACAGGGGCACTTTGACGAGCAGTACTTC. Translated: CASSGGQGHFDEQYF.

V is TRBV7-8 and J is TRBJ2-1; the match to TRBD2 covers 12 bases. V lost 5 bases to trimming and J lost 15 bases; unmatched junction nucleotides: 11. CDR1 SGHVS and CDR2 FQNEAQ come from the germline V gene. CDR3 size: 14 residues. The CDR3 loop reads CASSLASGGARWFF. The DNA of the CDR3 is TGTGCCAGCAGCCTTGCTAGCGGGGGGGCTAGGTGGTTCTTC.

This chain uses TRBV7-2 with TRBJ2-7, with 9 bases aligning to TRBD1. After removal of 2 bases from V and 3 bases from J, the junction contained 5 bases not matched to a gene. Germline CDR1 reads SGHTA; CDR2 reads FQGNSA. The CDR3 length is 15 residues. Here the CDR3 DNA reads TGTGCCAGCAGCTTATGGACAGGGGTAAACTACGAGCAGTACTTC. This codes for CASSLWTGVNYEQYF.

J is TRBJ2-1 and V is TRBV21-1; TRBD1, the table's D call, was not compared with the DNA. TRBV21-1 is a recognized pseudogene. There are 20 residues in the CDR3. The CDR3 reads CASSSKGGTGSRGGNNEQFF. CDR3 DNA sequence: TGTGCCAGCAGCTCTAAAGGTGGGACAGGGAGTCGGGGAGGTAACAATGAGCAGTTCTTC.

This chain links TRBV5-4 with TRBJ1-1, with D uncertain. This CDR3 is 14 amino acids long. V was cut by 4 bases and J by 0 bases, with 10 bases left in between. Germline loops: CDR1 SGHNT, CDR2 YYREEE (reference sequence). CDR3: CASSPLEVNTEAFF. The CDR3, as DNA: TGTGCCAGCAGCCCATTAGAGGTGAACACTGAAGCTTTCTTT.

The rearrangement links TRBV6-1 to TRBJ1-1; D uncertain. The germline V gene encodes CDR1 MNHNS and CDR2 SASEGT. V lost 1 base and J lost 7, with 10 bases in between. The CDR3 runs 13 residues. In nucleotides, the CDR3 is TGTGCCAGCAGTGAAGTTCTGGCAGATGAAGCTTTCTTT. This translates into CASSEVLADEAFF.

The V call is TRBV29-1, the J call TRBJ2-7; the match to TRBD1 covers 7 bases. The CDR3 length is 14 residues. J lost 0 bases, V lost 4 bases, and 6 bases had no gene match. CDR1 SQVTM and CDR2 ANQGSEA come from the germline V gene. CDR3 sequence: CSVGGTASSYEQYF. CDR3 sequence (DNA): TGCAGCGTTGGTGGGACAGCTAGCTCCTACGAGCAGTACTTC.

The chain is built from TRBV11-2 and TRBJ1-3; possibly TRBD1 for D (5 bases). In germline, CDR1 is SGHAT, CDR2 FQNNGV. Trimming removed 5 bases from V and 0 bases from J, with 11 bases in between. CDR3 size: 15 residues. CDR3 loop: CASSPWGGSGNTIYF. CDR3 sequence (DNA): TGTGCCAGCAGCCCATGGGGCGGCTCTGGAAACACCATATATTTT.

The CDR3 DNA reads as TGTGCCAGCAGGCCGAAACCCCAAAAGAGCGGAGATACGCAGTATTTT. Its translation is CASRPKPQKSGDTQYF. The chain is built from TRBV2 and TRBJ2-3, with D perhaps matching TRBD2 (5 bases). The CDR3 runs 16 residues. V dropped 6 bases and J dropped 5 bases, with 21 bases sitting between them. Germline V gene sequence: CDR1 SNHLY, CDR2 FYNNEI. The whole variable domain, filled in from reference TRBV2 and TRBJ2-3, reads EPEVTQTPSHQVTQMGQEVILRCVPISNHLYFYWYRQILGQKVEFLVSFYNNEISEKSEIFDDQFSVERPDGSNFTLKIRSTKLEDSAMYFCASRPKPQKSGDTQYFGPGTRLTVL.

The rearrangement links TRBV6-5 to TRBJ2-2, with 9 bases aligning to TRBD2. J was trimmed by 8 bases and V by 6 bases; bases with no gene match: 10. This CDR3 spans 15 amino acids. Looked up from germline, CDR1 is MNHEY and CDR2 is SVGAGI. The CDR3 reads CASRPGLAFFGELFF. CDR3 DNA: TGTGCCAGCAGGCCGGGACTAGCCTTTTTTGGGGAGCTGTTTTTT.

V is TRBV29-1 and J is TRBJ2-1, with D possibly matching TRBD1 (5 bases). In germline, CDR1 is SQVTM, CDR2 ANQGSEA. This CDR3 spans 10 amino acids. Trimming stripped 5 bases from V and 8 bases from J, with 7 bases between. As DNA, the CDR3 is TGCAGCGTTCAGGGATATGAGCAGTTCTTC. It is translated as CSVQGYEQFF.

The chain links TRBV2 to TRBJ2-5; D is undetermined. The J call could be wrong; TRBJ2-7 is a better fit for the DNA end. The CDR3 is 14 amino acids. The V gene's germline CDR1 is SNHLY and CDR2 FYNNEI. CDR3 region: CASSPFPLPYEQYF. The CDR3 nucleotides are TGTGCCAGCAGTCCCTTTCCCCTCCCCTACGAGCAGTACTTC.

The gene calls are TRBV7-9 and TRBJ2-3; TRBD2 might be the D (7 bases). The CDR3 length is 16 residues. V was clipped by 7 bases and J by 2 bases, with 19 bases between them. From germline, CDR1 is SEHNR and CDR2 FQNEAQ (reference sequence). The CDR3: CASNRRGRGLTDTQYF. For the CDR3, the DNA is TGTGCCAGCAACCGGCGGGGGCGGGGCCTCACAGATACGCAGTATTTT.

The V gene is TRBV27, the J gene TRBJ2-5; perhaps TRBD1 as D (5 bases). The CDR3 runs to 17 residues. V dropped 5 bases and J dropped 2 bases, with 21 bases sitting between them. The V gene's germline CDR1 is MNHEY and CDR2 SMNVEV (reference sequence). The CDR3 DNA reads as TGTGCCAGCAGTCTTTCCTCGAGTATGGGGCGGCAAGAGACCCAGTACTTC. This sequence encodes CASSLSSSMGRQETQYF.